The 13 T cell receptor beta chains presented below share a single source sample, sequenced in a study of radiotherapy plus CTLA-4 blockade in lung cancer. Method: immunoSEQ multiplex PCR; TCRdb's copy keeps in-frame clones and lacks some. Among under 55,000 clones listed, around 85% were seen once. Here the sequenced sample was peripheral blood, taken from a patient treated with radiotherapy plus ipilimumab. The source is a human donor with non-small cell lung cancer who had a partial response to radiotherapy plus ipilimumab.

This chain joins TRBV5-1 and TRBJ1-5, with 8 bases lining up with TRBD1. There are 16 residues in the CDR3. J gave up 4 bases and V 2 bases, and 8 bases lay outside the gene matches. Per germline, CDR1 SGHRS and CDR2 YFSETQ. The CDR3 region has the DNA TGCGCCAGCAGCTTAGGGACAGGTGCTCCAAATCAGCCCCAGCATTTT. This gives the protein CASSLGTGAPNQPQHF.

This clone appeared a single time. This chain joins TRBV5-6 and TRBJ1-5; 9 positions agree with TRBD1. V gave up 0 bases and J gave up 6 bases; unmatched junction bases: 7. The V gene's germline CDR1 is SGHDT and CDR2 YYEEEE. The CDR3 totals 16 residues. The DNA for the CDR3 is TGTGCCAGCAGCTTGGGCGGGACAGGGAATCGTCAGCCCCAGCATTTT. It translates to CASSLGGTGNRQPQHF.

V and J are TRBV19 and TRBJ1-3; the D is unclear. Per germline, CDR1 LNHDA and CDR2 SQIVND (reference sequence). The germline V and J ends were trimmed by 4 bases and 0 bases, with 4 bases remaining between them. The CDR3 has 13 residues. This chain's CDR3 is CASSSGSGNTIYF. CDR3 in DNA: TGTGCCAGTAGTAGCGGCTCTGGAAACACCATATATTTT. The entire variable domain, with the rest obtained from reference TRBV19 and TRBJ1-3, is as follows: DGGITQSPKYLFRKEGQNVTLSCEQNLNHDAMYWYRQDPGQGLRLIYYSQIVNDFQKGDIAEGYSVSREKKESFPLTVTSAQKNPTAFYLCASSSGSGNTIYFGEGSWLTVV.

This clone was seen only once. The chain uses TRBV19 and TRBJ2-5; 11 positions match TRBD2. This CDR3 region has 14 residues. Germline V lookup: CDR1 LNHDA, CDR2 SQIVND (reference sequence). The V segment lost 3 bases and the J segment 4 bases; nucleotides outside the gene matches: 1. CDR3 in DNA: TGTGCCAGTAGTATCCTAGCGGGAGGAGAGACCCAGTACTTC. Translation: CASSILAGGETQYF.

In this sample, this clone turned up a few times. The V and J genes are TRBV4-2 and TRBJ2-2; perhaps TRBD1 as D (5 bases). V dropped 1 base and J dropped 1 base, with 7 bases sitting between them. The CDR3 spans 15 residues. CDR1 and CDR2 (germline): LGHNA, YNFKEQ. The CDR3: CASSQVQGNTGELFF. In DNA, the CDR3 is TGTGCCAGCAGCCAAGTGCAGGGGAACACCGGGGAGCTGTTTTTT.

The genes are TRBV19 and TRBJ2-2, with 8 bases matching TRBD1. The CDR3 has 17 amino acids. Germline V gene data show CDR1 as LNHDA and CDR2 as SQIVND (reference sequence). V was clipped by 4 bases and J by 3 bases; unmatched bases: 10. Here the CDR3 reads CASSTIQTGAYTGELFF. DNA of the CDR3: TGTGCCAGTAGTACCATCCAGACAGGGGCTTACACCGGGGAGCTGTTTTTT.

The DNA of the CDR3 is TGTGCCAGCAGCTTTACACAGTCCGGGGTATTTAATTCACCCCTCCACTTT. Amino acid sequence: CASSFTQSGVFNSPLHF. The rearrangement joins TRBV11-2 to TRBJ1-6, with unresolved D. This CDR3 contains 17 residues. V was pared by 3 bases and J by 6 bases, with 18 bases between. CDR1 SGHAT and CDR2 FQNNGV come from the germline V gene.

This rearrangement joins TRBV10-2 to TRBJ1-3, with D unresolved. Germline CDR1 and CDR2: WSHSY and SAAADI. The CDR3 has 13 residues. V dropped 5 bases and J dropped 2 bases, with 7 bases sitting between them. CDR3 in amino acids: CASSRETGNTIYF. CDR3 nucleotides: TGCGCCAGCAGTCGAGAAACTGGAAACACCATATATTTT.

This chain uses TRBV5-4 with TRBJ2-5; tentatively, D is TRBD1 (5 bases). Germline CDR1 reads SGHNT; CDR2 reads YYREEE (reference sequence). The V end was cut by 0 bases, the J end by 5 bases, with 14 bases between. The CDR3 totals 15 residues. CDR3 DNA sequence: TGTGCCAGCAGCTTGGGTCAGGAATCAGGGGAGACCCAGTACTTC. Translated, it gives CASSLGQESGETQYF.

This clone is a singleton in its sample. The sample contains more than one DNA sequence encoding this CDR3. The CDR3 DNA sequence: TGTGCCAGTAGCGACGGGAGGGGGGCATACGAGCAGTACTTC. Its protein product is CASSDGRGAYEQYF. V usage is TRBV2 and J usage is TRBJ2-7, with 8 positions matching TRBD2. Trimming took 9 bases from V and 4 from J; bases not matched to a gene: 11. This CDR3 spans 14 amino acids. Germline V gene lookup returns CDR1 SNHLY and CDR2 FYNNEI. Looking up the rest from reference TRBV2 and TRBJ2-7 gives the full variable domain: EPEVTQTPSHQVTQMGQEVILRCVPISNHLYFYWYRQILGQKVEFLVSFYNNEISEKSEIFDDQFSVERPDGSNFTLKIRSTKLEDSAMYFCASSDGRGAYEQYFGPGTRLTVT.

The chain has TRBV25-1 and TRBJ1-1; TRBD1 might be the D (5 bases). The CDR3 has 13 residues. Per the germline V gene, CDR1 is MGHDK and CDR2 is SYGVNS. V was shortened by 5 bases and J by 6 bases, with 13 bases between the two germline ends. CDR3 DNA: TGTGCCAGCAGTCTCGGGGGGGTACCTGAAGCTTTCTTT. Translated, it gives CASSLGGVPEAFF.

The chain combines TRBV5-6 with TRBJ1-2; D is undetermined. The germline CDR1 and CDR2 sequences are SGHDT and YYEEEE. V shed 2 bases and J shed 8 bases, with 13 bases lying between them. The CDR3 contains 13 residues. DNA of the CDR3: TGTGCCAGCAGCTTCACGAGAGATACGGGCTACACCTTC. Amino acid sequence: CASSFTRDTGYTF.

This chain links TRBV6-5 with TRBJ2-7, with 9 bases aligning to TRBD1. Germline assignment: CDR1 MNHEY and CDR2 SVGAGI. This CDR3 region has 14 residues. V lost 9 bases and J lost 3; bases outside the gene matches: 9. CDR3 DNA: TGTGCCAGTGGACTGGGACAGGGAGGCTACGAGCAGTACTTC. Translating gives CASGLGQGGYEQYF.